What follows are 28 T cell receptor beta chains derived from one specimen sequenced in a study of cytomegalovirus exposure and HLA in healthy donors. PCR involved 60 Vbeta and 13 Jbeta primers. Sequencing used immunoSEQ multiplex PCR; TCRdb keeps in-frame clones, though not all of them. This table holds some 180,000 clones, just under 80% found once. Input material: PBMCs. Every receptor here comes from a woman in her twenties or thirties in good health and CMV-seronegative.

This sequence joins TRBV27 and TRBJ1-4, with 7 bases identical to TRBD1. There are 15 residues in the CDR3. The ends lost 7 bases at V and 3 bases at J; junction bases unmatched: 8. Germline CDR1 is MNHEY and CDR2 is SMNVEV (reference sequence). The CDR3 reads CASTKYGTANEKLFF. The CDR3 DNA sequence: TGTGCCAGCACCAAGTATGGGACAGCTAATGAAAAACTGTTTTTT.

The rearrangement links TRBV5-1 to TRBJ2-5; possibly TRBD2 for D (5 bases). Germline V gene data show CDR1 as SGHRS and CDR2 as YFSETQ. The CDR3 totals 15 residues. V lost 4 bases and J 5 bases, leaving 18 bases between the germline ends. For the CDR3, the DNA is TGCGCCAGCAGCCCCCAGGTTAGCGCCCCGGAGACCCAGTACTTC. Protein: CASSPQVSAPETQYF.

The sample holds one count of this clone. The CDR3 reads CASNELASGETQYF. In DNA form, the CDR3 reads TGTGCCAGCAACGAACTAGCTAGCGGGGAGACCCAGTACTTC. The chain employs TRBV2 and TRBJ2-5, with 8 nucleotides matching TRBD2. Germline CDR1 SNHLY, CDR2 FYNNEI. The CDR3 runs 14 residues. V was pared by 7 bases and J by 5 bases, with 9 bases of the junction left unmatched.

The chain couples TRBV4-3 to TRBJ2-2, with 7 bases aligning to TRBD2. The trim removed 0 bases at V and 2 bases at J, leaving 6 bases unmatched. The CDR3 consists of 17 residues. Germline V gene data show CDR1 as LGHNA and CDR2 as YSLEER. CDR3 residues: CASSQEVQRGNTGELFF. The CDR3 bases are TGCGCCAGCAGCCAAGAGGTCCAGCGGGGTAACACCGGGGAGCTGTTTTTT.

This sequence joins TRBV2 and TRBJ2-5; the match to TRBD2 covers 7 bases. Losses at the gene ends were 3 bases for V and 0 bases for J; bases not matched to a gene: 4. CDR1 is SNHLY, CDR2 FYNNEI, per germline. This CDR3 contains 15 residues. The chain's CDR3 is CASSDLRGDQETQYF. Written as DNA, the CDR3 is TGTGCCAGCAGTGACCTACGGGGGGACCAAGAGACCCAGTACTTC. Complete variable domain (other parts from reference TRBV2 and TRBJ2-5): EPEVTQTPSHQVTQMGQEVILRCVPISNHLYFYWYRQILGQKVEFLVSFYNNEISEKSEIFDDQFSVERPDGSNFTLKIRSTKLEDSAMYFCASSDLRGDQETQYFGPGTRLLVL.

The genes are TRBV19 and TRBJ1-5; D gene ambiguous. The V end lost 2 bases, the J end lost 7 bases, and 9 bases lay between the germline ends. This CDR3 spans 13 amino acids. Germline V gives CDR1 LNHDA, CDR2 SQIVND (reference sequence). The CDR3 region has the DNA TGTGCCAGTAGTATAAACAGTTACCAGCCCCAGCATTTT. Protein sequence: CASSINSYQPQHF.

The DNA for the CDR3 is TGCGCCAGCAGCCCAGGGACAGGGAGCACTGAAGCTTTCTTT. The encoded protein is CASSPGTGSTEAFF. The J gene is TRBJ1-1, the V gene TRBV5-1; TRBD1 aligns across 9 bases. Germline V gene sequence: CDR1 SGHRS, CDR2 YFSETQ. This CDR3 spans 14 amino acids. V was pared by 4 bases and J by 4 bases, with 5 bases of the junction left unmatched.

In this sample, this clone turned up a few times. This chain joins TRBV6-5 and TRBJ1-5; D perhaps matches TRBD1 (5 bases). Germline CDR1 MNHEY, CDR2 SVGAGI. The length of the CDR3 is 16 residues. Between the trimmed V and J ends, which lost 4 bases and 1 base, there was a span of 14 bases. The CDR3 region is CASSSLQGVSNQPQHF. The CDR3 nucleotides are TGTGCCAGCAGTTCCCTCCAGGGTGTGAGCAATCAGCCCCAGCATTTT.

This rearrangement joins TRBV5-1 to TRBJ1-2; D is unresolved. Trimming took off 0 bases at V and 4 bases at J, with 16 bases between the two ends. Germline CDR1 SGHRS, CDR2 YFSETQ. The CDR3 is 16 residues long. CDR3 DNA: TGCGCCAGCAGCTTGGGGTCCGGCCTAGACGGCTATGGCTACACCTTC. As protein: CASSLGSGLDGYGYTF.

This clone has only a few counts. At one boundary the junction diverges from the germline segment, which might be a read error. This chain connects TRBV23-1 to TRBJ1-3, with 7 bases that match TRBD1. TRBV23-1 is annotated as an ORF whose role is uncertain. The CDR3 runs to 17 residues. The CDR3 spells CASSPNLGTASGNTIYF. CDR3 DNA sequence: TGCGCCAGCAGTCCCAACCTCGGGACAGCCTCTGGGAACACCATATATTTT.

This rearrangement joins TRBV5-4 to TRBJ2-7; 7 nucleotides agree with TRBD1. From germline, CDR1 is SGHNT and CDR2 YYREEE (reference sequence). This CDR3 is built from 15 residues. Unmatched junction bases numbered 11, after V lost 4 bases and J lost 4 bases. The CDR3 coding sequence is TGTGCCAGCAGCGCGGCAAGACAGGGCGGGTACGAGCAGTACTTC. Translation gives CASSAARQGGYEQYF.

This clone has a single count. V is TRBV7-3 and J is TRBJ1-1, with a possible D match to TRBD1 (6 bases). The CDR3 has 15 amino acids. The germline V gene encodes CDR1 SGHTA and CDR2 FQGTGA. The germline V and J ends were trimmed by 2 bases and 0 bases, with 10 bases remaining between them. The CDR3 region is CASSLYHRVNTEAFF. The CDR3 bases are TGTGCCAGCAGCTTATACCACAGGGTGAACACTGAAGCTTTCTTT.

The rearrangement joins TRBV10-3 to TRBJ2-6, with 11 bases aligning to TRBD1. Germline CDR1 is ENHRY and CDR2 is SYGVKD. The V gene end was trimmed by 6 bases and the J gene end by 0 bases; junction bases not matched to a gene: 7. The CDR3 is 18 residues long. The CDR3 DNA is TGTGCCATCAGGGACTCCGGGACAGGGGGCTCTGGGGCCAACGTCCTGACTTTC. This gives the protein CAIRDSGTGGSGANVLTF.

This clone was seen a few times. This rearrangement joins TRBV5-5 to TRBJ1-1, with 8 bases identical to TRBD1. Looked up from germline, CDR1 is SGHKS and CDR2 is YYEKEE (reference sequence). CDR3 size: 14 residues. The junction had 4 bases not matched to a gene; V was cut back by 3 bases and J by 3 bases. CDR3 DNA sequence: TGTGCCAGCAGCTGGACAGGGAGGGACACTGAAGCTTTCTTT. Translated, it gives CASSWTGRDTEAFF.

The chain has TRBV30 and TRBJ1-4; D possibly corresponds to TRBD1 (6 bases). The V end lost 3 bases, the J end lost 3 bases, and 14 bases lay between the germline ends. Germline V gene data show CDR1 as GTSNPN and CDR2 as SVGIG (reference sequence). The CDR3 totals 15 residues. The CDR3 sequence: CAWRQNRDPNEKLFF. CDR3 sequence (DNA): TGTGCCTGGAGGCAGAACAGGGACCCTAATGAAAAACTGTTTTTT.

The chain uses TRBV5-4 and TRBJ1-5, with D perhaps TRBD1 (5 bases). The CDR3 is 16 residues long. Germline CDR1 reads SGHNT; CDR2 reads YYREEE (reference sequence). V was trimmed by 1 base and J by 2 bases, leaving 13 bases between them. CDR3 region: CASSLLGLTGNQPQHF. CDR3 DNA sequence: TGTGCCAGCAGCTTGTTGGGGCTGACCGGCAATCAGCCCCAGCATTTT. The full variable domain, completed using reference TRBV5-4 and TRBJ1-5, is ETGVTQSPTHLIKTRGQQVTLRCSSQSGHNTVSWYQQALGQGPQFIFQYYREEENGRGNFPPRFSGLQFPNYSSELNVNALELDDSALYLCASSLLGLTGNQPQHFGDGTRLSIL.

The chain carries TRBV11-2 and TRBJ2-7; D is ambiguous. Germline V lookup: CDR1 SGHAT, CDR2 FQNNGV. The CDR3 has 11 amino acids. Between the trimmed V and J ends, which lost 1 base and 6 bases, there was a span of 4 bases. CDR3 sequence: CASSLVSEQYF. In DNA form, the CDR3 reads TGTGCCAGCAGCTTAGTTAGCGAGCAGTACTTC.

The rearrangement uses TRBV5-8 and TRBJ2-1; a possible D gene is TRBD1 (6 bases). This CDR3 is built from 15 residues. Germline CDR1 and CDR2: SGHTS and YDEGEE. The germline V and J ends were trimmed by 0 bases and 6 bases, with 13 bases remaining between them. This chain's CDR3 is CASSLDPGHVNEQFF. The CDR3 nucleotides read TGTGCCAGCAGCTTGGATCCGGGACACGTCAATGAGCAGTTCTTC.

The chain combines TRBV7-9 with TRBJ1-1; D is ambiguous. CDR1 SEHNR and CDR2 FQNEAQ come from the germline V gene (reference sequence). The CDR3 has 14 amino acids. V dropped 5 bases and J dropped 4 bases, with 14 bases sitting between them. CDR3 sequence reads: CASSNSPRTTEAFF. As DNA, the CDR3 is TGTGCCAGCAGCAACTCCCCCCGTACCACTGAAGCTTTCTTT.

V gene TRBV20-1 combines with J gene TRBJ2-1; D ambiguous. Trimming took off 3 bases at V and 12 bases at J, with 12 bases between the two ends. The germline CDR1 and CDR2 sequences are DFQATT and SNEGSKA (reference sequence). This CDR3 region has 11 residues. CDR3 region: CSASNPNSQFF. The CDR3 DNA is TGCAGTGCTAGCAACCCTAACTCGCAGTTCTTC.

V gene TRBV13 combines with J gene TRBJ2-7; D not resolved. The germline CDR1 and CDR2 sequences are PRHDT and FYEKMQ (reference sequence). The ends were cut back, 1 base at V and 5 bases at J, with 12 bases in the middle. The CDR3 extends over 14 amino acids. The CDR3 sequence: CASSLDLRGDEQYF. CDR3 in DNA: TGTGCCAGCAGCTTAGATTTACGCGGCGACGAGCAGTACTTC. The complete variable domain, with remaining parts taken from reference TRBV13 and TRBJ2-7, reads AAGVIQSPRHLIKEKRETATLKCYPIPRHDTVYWYQQGPGQDPQFLISFYEKMQSDKGSIPDRFSAQQFSDYHSELNMSSLELGDSALYFCASSLDLRGDEQYFGPGTRLTVT.

The chain employs TRBV15 and TRBJ1-2; D is perhaps TRBD1 (5 bases). V was cut by 3 bases and J by 4 bases, with 12 bases left in between. CDR3 length: 14 residues. CDR1 is LNHNV and CDR2 is YYDKDF in the germline V gene (reference sequence). The CDR3 is CATSRASGGYGYTF. The CDR3 coding sequence is TGTGCCACCAGCAGGGCCTCCGGGGGCTATGGCTACACCTTC.

This chain links TRBV19 with TRBJ2-3; 7 bases fit TRBD1. Germline V lookup: CDR1 LNHDA, CDR2 SQIVND (reference sequence). J gave up 1 base and V 5 bases, and 6 bases lay outside the gene matches. This CDR3 is 15 amino acids long. The DNA of the CDR3 is TGTGCCAGTAGTCTCCCGACAGGGCGCACAGATACGCAGTATTTT. This codes for CASSLPTGRTDTQYF.

V is TRBV7-9 and J is TRBJ2-5, with 10 nucleotides matching TRBD2. Trimming removed 1 base from V and 5 bases from J; junction bases left unmatched: 10. Germline V gene lookup returns CDR1 SEHNR and CDR2 FQNEAQ (reference sequence). This CDR3 spans 17 amino acids. As DNA, the CDR3 is TGTGCCAGCAGCTTAGGAGGTAGCGGGGGGTCTGGGGAGACCCAGTACTTC. Translation: CASSLGGSGGSGETQYF.

J is TRBJ2-5 and V is TRBV6-1; the match to TRBD1 covers 9 bases. J lost 11 bases, V lost 5 bases, and 12 bases had no gene match. CDR3 length: 14 residues. Germline lookup yields CDR1 MNHNS and CDR2 SASEGT. Written as DNA, the CDR3 is TGTGCCAGCAGTACAGGGGGCGGCGCGTATGCGCAGTACTTC. Encoded protein: CASSTGGGAYAQYF.

The chain combines TRBV7-3 with TRBJ2-3, with 7 bases identical to TRBD2. The germline V gene has CDR1 SGHTA and CDR2 FQGTGA. V was pared by 2 bases and J by 4 bases, with 6 bases of the junction left unmatched. This CDR3 region has 15 residues. Here the CDR3 reads CASSLAGVGADTQYF. CDR3 DNA: TGTGCCAGCAGCTTAGCGGGGGTAGGCGCAGATACGCAGTATTTT.

DNA of the CDR3: TGTGCCAGTAGTGGGACAGGTACAGAAGCTTTCTTT. It yields the protein CASSGTGTEAFF. The genes are TRBV19 and TRBJ1-1; TRBD1 agrees at 8 bases. The CDR3 extends over 12 amino acids. J was trimmed by 8 bases and V by 5 bases; bases with no gene match: 4. Germline V lookup: CDR1 LNHDA, CDR2 SQIVND (reference sequence). The entire variable domain, with the rest obtained from reference TRBV19 and TRBJ1-1, is as follows: DGGITQSPKYLFRKEGQNVTLSCEQNLNHDAMYWYRQDPGQGLRLIYYSQIVNDFQKGDIAEGYSVSREKKESFPLTVTSAQKNPTAFYLCASSGTGTEAFFGQGTRLTVV.

This clone was seen more than once but under ten times. This chain connects TRBV18 to TRBJ2-5; 13 nucleotides align to TRBD2. Per the germline V gene, CDR1 is KGHSH and CDR2 is LQKENI. This CDR3 is 15 amino acids long. The V segment lost 4 bases and the J segment 3 bases; nucleotides outside the gene matches: 2. The CDR3 nucleotides are TGTGCCAGCTCACACGGGACTAGCGGGGAAGAGACCCAGTACTTC. As protein: CASSHGTSGEETQYF.